This T cell receptor (beta chain) was sequenced during a study of regulatory T cells in long-lasting Graves disease. Noted time point: newly diagnosed GD, antithyroid drugs for less than 3 months. PBMCs were the source of the RNA used for TCR sequencing. CDR3-region Arm-PCR and iRepertoire HTBI primers produced the TCR beta libraries. Authors' data handling: Gene usage covered approximately 60 TRBV and 14 to 15 TRBJ segments. One entry per CDR3 protein results from TCRdb running MiXCR on the multiplex PCR reads. TCRdb, not the authors, supplied the V and J calls. The sample consists of 400,000 to 550,000 distinct CDR3 sequences, about 15% of them appearing once. Another study also made use of these data, one on T cells in Graves' hyperthyroidism and ophthalmopathy. This second study notes: Initially, a first-round RT-PCR of the TCR CDR3 employed the HTBI primer set.

Here the sequenced sample was peripheral blood mononuclear cells (PBMCs), taken at new diagnosis, from a patient treated with antithyroid drugs. The sequence derives from a woman between 18 and 29 years old with Graves disease.

In nucleotides, the CDR3 is TGTGCCAGCAGCAAAAATCAGGGCATCGAGTACTTC. Its protein is CASSKNQGIEYF. The chain carries TRBV11-2 and TRBJ2-7; perhaps TRBD1 as D (5 bases). The CDR3 has 12 amino acids. Germline CDR1 reads SGHAT; CDR2 reads FQNNGV. Trimming removed 5 bases from V and 11 bases from J, with 16 bases in between.